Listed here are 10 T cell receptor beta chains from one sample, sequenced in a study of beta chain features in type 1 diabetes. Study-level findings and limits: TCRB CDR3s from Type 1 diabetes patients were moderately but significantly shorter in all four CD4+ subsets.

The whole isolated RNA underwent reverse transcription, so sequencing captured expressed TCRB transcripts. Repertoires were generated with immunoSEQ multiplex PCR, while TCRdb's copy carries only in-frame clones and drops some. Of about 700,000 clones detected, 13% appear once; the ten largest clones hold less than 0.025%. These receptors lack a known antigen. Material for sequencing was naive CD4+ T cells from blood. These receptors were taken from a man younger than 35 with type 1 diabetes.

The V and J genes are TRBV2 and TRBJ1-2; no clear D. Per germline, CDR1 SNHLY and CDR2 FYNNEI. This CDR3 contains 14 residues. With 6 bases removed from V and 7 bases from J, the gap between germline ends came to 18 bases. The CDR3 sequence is CASRPPPSLGGYTF. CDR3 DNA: TGTGCCAGCAGACCCCCGCCAAGTTTAGGTGGCTACACCTTC. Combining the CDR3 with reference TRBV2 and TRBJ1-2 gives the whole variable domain EPEVTQTPSHQVTQMGQEVILRCVPISNHLYFYWYRQILGQKVEFLVSFYNNEISEKSEIFDDQFSVERPDGSNFTLKIRSTKLEDSAMYFCASRPPPSLGGYTFGSGTRLTVV.

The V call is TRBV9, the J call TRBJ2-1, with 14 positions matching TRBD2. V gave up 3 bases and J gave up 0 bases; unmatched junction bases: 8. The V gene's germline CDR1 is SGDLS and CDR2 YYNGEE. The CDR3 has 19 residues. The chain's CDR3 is CASSAGLAGGWSSYNEQFF. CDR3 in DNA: TGTGCCAGCAGCGCTGGACTAGCGGGGGGCTGGAGCTCCTACAATGAGCAGTTCTTC.

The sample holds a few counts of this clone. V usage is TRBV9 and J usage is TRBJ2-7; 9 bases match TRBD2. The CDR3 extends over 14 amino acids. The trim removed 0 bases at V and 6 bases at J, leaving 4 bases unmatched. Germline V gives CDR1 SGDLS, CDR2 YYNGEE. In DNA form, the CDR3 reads TGTGCCAGCAGCGTAGTGAGTAGCGGGGGCGAGCAGTACTTC. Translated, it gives CASSVVSSGGEQYF. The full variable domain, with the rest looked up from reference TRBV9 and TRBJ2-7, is DSGVTQTPKHLITATGQRVTLRCSPRSGDLSVYWYQQSLDQGLQFLIQYYNGEERAKGNILERFSAQQFPDLHSELNLSSLELGDSALYFCASSVVSSGGEQYFGPGTRLTVT.

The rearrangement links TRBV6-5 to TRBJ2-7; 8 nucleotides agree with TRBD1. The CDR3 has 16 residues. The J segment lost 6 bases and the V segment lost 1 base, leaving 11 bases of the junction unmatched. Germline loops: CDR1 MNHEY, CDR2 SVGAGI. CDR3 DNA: TGTGCCAGCAGTTACTTAAGGGCCGGACAGGGAGCCGAGCAGTACTTC. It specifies CASSYLRAGQGAEQYF.

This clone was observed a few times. The CDR3 reads CASSLGGSPNSPLHF. CDR3 DNA: TGTGCCAGCAGCTTAGGAGGCAGTCCTAATTCACCCCTCCACTTT. The genes are TRBV7-9 and TRBJ1-6; D is undetermined. Germline loops: CDR1 SEHNR, CDR2 FQNEAQ (reference sequence). With 1 base removed from V and 6 bases from J, the gap between germline ends came to 10 bases. This CDR3 has 15 amino acids.

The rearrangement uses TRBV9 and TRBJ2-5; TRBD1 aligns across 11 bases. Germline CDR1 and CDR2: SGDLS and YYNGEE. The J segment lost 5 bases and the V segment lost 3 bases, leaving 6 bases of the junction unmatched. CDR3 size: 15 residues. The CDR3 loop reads CASSGGTGGWETQYF. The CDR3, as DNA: TGTGCCAGCAGCGGAGGGACAGGGGGGTGGGAGACCCAGTACTTC.

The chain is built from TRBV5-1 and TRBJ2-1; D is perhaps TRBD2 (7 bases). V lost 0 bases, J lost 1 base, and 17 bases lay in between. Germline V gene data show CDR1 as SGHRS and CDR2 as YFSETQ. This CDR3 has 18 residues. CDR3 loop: CASSLGPAGALSYNEQFF. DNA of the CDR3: TGCGCCAGCAGCTTGGGACCGGCGGGGGCCCTTTCCTACAATGAGCAGTTCTTC.

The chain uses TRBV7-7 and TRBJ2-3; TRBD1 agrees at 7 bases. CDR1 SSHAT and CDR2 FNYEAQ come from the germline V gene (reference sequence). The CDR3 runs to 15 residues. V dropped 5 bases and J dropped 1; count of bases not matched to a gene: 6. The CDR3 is CASSPGQAGTDTQYF. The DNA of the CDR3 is TGTGCCAGCAGCCCCGGACAGGCCGGCACAGATACGCAGTATTTT.

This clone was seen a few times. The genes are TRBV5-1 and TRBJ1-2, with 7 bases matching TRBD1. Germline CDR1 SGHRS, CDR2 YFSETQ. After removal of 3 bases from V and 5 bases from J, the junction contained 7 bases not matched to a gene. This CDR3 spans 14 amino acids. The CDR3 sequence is CASSSGQEGYGYTF. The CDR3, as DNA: TGCGCCAGCAGCTCCGGACAGGAGGGATATGGCTACACCTTC.

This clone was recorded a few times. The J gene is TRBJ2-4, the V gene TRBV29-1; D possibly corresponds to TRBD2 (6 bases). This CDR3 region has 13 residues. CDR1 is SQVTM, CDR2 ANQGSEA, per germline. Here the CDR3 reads CGTTLAHRDIQYF. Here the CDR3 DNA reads TGCGGAACAACACTAGCCCACCGTGACATTCAGTACTTC.